This T cell receptor beta chain is drawn from a study of shared clonotypes between healthy human individuals. Broader study findings: When naive CD4 clonotypes were compared across four donors, 4% to 6.5% were shared.

Naive CD8 cells lacked CD45RO, underwent positive selection for CCR7 and left out terminally differentiated effector memory CD45RA+ cells. There were only Caucasian adults among the donors, and all lived in Nashville, Tennessee. TCRdb keeps only in-frame clones here, not all; method: immunoSEQ multiplex PCR. The data contain 1.5 million to 2.5 million clones, about 95% of them singletons. A note on this clone: Its antigen is currently unknown. In the same sample, other DNA sequences code for this CDR3.

The CDR3 length is 15 residues. The V end was cut by 3 bases, the J end by 0 bases, with 13 bases between. Germline CDR1 is GTSNPN and CDR2 is SVGIG (reference sequence). The sequence was obtained from a man in his late teens or twenties in good health. The specimen sequenced was naive CD8+ T cells sorted from blood. J is TRBJ2-3 and V is TRBV30; D is tentatively TRBD1 or TRBD2 (5 bases each). The CDR3 loop reads CAWSPGTTSTDTQYF. CDR3 sequence (DNA): TGTGCCTGGAGCCCCGGGACGACCAGCACAGATACGCAGTATTTT.